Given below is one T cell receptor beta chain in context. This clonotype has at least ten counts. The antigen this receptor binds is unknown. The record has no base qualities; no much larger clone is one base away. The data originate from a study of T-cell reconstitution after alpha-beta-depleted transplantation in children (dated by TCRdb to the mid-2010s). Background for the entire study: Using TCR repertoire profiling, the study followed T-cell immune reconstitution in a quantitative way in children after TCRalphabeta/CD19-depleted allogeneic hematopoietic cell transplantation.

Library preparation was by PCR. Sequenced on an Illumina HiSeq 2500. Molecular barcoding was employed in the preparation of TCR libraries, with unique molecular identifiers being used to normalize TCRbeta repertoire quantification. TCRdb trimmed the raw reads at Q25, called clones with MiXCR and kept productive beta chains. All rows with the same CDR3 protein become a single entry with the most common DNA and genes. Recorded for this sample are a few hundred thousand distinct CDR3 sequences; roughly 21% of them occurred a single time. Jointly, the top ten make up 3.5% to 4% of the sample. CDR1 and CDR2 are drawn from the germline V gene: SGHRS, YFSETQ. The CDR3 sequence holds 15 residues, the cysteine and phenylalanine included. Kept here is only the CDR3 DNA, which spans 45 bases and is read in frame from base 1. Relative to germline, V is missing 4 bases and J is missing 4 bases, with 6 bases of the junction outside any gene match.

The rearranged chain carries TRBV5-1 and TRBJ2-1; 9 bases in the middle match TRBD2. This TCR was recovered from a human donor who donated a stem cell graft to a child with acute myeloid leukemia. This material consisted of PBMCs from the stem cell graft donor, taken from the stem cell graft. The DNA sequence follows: TGCGCCAGCAGCCCTAGCGGGACCGGTTACAATGAGCAGTTCTTC. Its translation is CASSPSGTGYNEQFF.